The present TCR beta chain was sequenced within a study of shared clonotypes between healthy human individuals (TCRdb year 2020). Regarding the complete study: Three men and two women, aged 18 to 49 years, made up the cohort. For each donor, three plates each were used for CD4 naive and CD4 memory, two plates were used for CD8 naive, and one plate was used for CD8 memory. To estimate repertoire size and how much clonotypes are shared between individuals, the study performed deep sequencing of blood TCR repertoires from 4 to 6 healthy adults. Different laboratories and diverse techniques were used to prepare libraries and sequence TCR repertoires, to increase sequencing depth and limit assay-specific biases. Each donor's leukapheresis produced roughly between roughly 0.85 and 10 billion PBMCs.

Using the deep immunoSEQ assay, multiplex PCR amplified TCR CDR3 regions from genomic DNA. For each cell subset, the extracted genomic DNA was distributed evenly across all wells of several immunoSEQ 96-well plates, and each plate served as one replicate. For sorted subsets, roughly 0.2 ug genomic DNA, equal to some 30,000 T cell genomes, was loaded into each replicate PCR. The purified libraries were quantified using a Qubit 3.0 fluorometer, sized with a Bioanalyzer 2100, and then quantified again using the KAPA Library Quantification kit. Every immunoSEQ 96-well plate was sequenced on a separate single-read 150-cycle Illumina NextSeq 550 flow cell. Turning to the authors' computational methods: Because the immunoSEQ output included only junctional sequences and no quality scores, the filtering could not be the same as the filtering used for full-length reads. To assign V/J genes and CDR3, sequences were annotated using PyIR, a Python wrapper for IgBLAST v1.9, with IMGT germline references. Reads with weak V/J assignments (E-value above 1e-6), missing CDR3, stop codons, out-of-frame junctions, or ambiguous translated residues were removed. V3J clonotypes were defined as sequences sharing an identical inferred V gene, J gene, and CDR3 amino acid sequence. Percentage overlap between repertoires was computed as shared unique clonotypes divided by the size of the smaller repertoire. Repertoire richness was assessed with RTK rarefaction, the Chao1 estimator, and Recon v2.1 estimates of unobserved clonotypes. Generation probabilities for all TCRbeta clonotypes obtained by the gDNA method from a handful of donors were computed using OLGA. Imported from immuneACCESS, the table was reduced by TCRdb to in-frame sequences with V and J called. These copies leave out some clones; in studies compared against another copy, an unresolved V gene accounts for under half, and the cause of the remainder is not known. V and J calls and clone size are copied from that table; D and trimming were computed from the DNA. A total of more than 2 million clones appear in this sample, approximately 94% of them only once. The top ten hold about 1.1% of the sample.

On this clone: There is no known antigen for this receptor. Base qualities were left out, and no much larger clone turns up one base away.

CD8 naive samples consisted of CD45RO-negative cells that were positively selected for CCR7, yielding a CD45RA+CCR7+ population without TemRA cells. Healthy HIV-negative adults with no recently reported acute infections or vaccinations were included as donors. Only Caucasian adults living in Nashville, Tennessee, USA were represented among the donors. Blood was collected by leukapheresis, and PBMCs were isolated by Ficoll-Histopaque density gradient centrifugation and then cryopreserved in liquid nitrogen vapor phase. Analytical flow cytometry was used to check the purity and quantity of every magnetically sorted T cell population. Genomic DNA was isolated from each sorted fraction and quantified by UV absorbance on a Nanodrop 2000c. From its cysteine to its phenylalanine, the CDR3 spans 14 amino acids. Only CDR3 DNA is held: 42 bases, read in frame from base 1. CDR1 and CDR2 are read off the germline V gene as MGHRA and YSYEKL. V lost 4 bases and J lost 7 bases; the stretch between them is 13 bases long.

What the work shows at the level of the full study, not this receptor alone: Pairwise subsampling indicated that sequencing depth was expected to affect the degree of clonotype sharing among donors. Larger estimated clonotype richness was generally found for naive subsets than for memory subsets. Sharing across a handful of donors was observed for 5% to 6.5% of naive CD4, over 3% of naive CD8, 2% to 2.5% of memory CD4, and approximately 0.41% of memory CD8 clonotypes. Compared with non-shared clonotypes, the clonotypes found in all four sorted-subset donors had higher generation probabilities. The genetic and exposure-history diversity represented was limited by the small number of donors. Even with the large sequencing depth, rarefaction of the sorted-subset datasets indicated that sequencing was incomplete. Sampling was restricted to blood, and TCR repertoires in tissues likely differ from the TCR repertoires found in blood.

Sequenced: naive CD8+ T cells sorted from blood. Per the publication, the cell subset or site label means: CD45RA+CCR7+. The chain joins TRBV4-1 to TRBJ2-2; the D gene is possibly TRBD1 or TRBD2, each agreeing over 6 bases. The receptor comes from a man aged 18 to 29 in good health. The nucleotides read TGCGCCAGCAGCCTGAAGGAGGGGGTCGGGGAGCTGTTTTTT. The resulting protein is CASSLKEGVGELFF.